Listed here are 29 T cell receptor beta chains from one sample, sequenced in a study of molecular identifiers for immune sequencing clone quantification. TCRdb reprocessed the PCR reads with MiXCR, giving one entry per CDR3 protein. Of approximately 500,000 distinct CDR3 sequences listed, around 23% are singletons. Material for sequencing was naive CD8+ T cells from blood, with Jurkat cell RNA spiked in. Subset denoted: FACS-sorted CD8+CD4-CCR7+CD45RA+ naive T cells. These receptors all stem from a human donor in good health. Some libraries in this study had Jurkat cell RNA spiked in.

This clonotype was counted a single time. This likely comes from a read error, as the CDR3 has no conserved phenylalanine or tryptophan at its end. The V call is TRBV5-6, the J call TRBJ2-3, with D perhaps given as TRBD1 or TRBD2 (5 bases each). CDR3 length equals 16 residues. Germline CDR1 SGHDT, CDR2 YYEEEE. Trimming shortened V by 2 bases and J by 5 bases, and 18 bases separated the two germline ends. CDR3 coding DNA: TGTGCCAGCAGCTTTTTCAGGGACGATGGTCGAGATACGCAGTATTCT. Translation: CASSFFRDDGRDTQYS.

CDR3 region: CASSEFGLVYEQYF. CDR3 DNA sequence: TGTGCCAGCAGTGAATTTGGACTAGTCTACGAGCAGTACTTC. V usage is TRBV6-1 and J usage is TRBJ2-7; TRBD2 matches at 7 bases. Germline CDR1 MNHNS, CDR2 SASEGT. With 2 bases clipped from V and 3 bases from J, the junction kept 4 bases outside the gene matches. The CDR3 is 14 residues long.

This clonotype has just a few counts. The chain combines TRBV11-3 with TRBJ2-1; D is perhaps TRBD1 or TRBD2 (5 bases each). CDR3 length: 14 amino acids. V lost 5 bases and J 5 bases, leaving 13 bases between the germline ends. The germline V gene has CDR1 SGHNT and CDR2 YENEEA. The DNA of the CDR3 is TGTGCCAGCAGCGCTCGGGACGGTCACAATGAGCAGTTCTTC. Encoded protein: CASSARDGHNEQFF.

The rearrangement joins TRBV6-6 to TRBJ1-1; D is unclear. From germline, CDR1 is MNHNY and CDR2 SVGAGI (reference sequence). The CDR3 is made up of 13 amino acids. The V end was cut by 0 bases, the J end by 6 bases, with 8 bases between. CDR3 region: CASSYSYWAEAFF. The CDR3 nucleotides read TGTGCCAGCAGTTACTCGTATTGGGCTGAAGCTTTCTTT.

Worth noting for this clonotype: A single base separates this from a much larger clone, so it may be a read error. The V call is TRBV28, the J call TRBJ1-5, with TRBD1 identical over 7 bases. The CDR3 has 15 residues. Per the germline V gene, CDR1 is MDHEN and CDR2 is SYDVKM. This CDR3 reads CTSSPRQGSNQPQHF. CDR3 coding DNA: TGTACCAGCAGTCCACGACAGGGTTCCAATCAGCCCCAGCATTTT.

This clonotype was seen only a few times. This chain links TRBV19 with TRBJ2-7; TRBD2 matches 7 bases. Germline-derived CDR1 and CDR2 are LNHDA and SQIVND (reference sequence). V lost 6 bases and J lost 2; bases outside the gene matches: 7. CDR3 length: 14 amino acids. The CDR3 sequence: CASSPAAGTYEQYF. The DNA for the CDR3 is TGTGCCAGTAGCCCCGCAGCGGGAACCTACGAGCAGTACTTC.

This clonotype was picked up a small number of times. The rearrangement links TRBV4-3 to TRBJ2-2; TRBD1 matches at 7 bases. V shed 0 bases, J shed 2 bases, and the junction held 9 bases outside the gene matches. This CDR3 region has 18 residues. Germline CDR1 is LGHNA and CDR2 is YSLEER. CDR3 protein: CASSQDETGLINTGELFF. In nucleotides, the CDR3 is TGCGCCAGCAGCCAAGATGAGACAGGGCTAATCAACACCGGGGAGCTGTTTTTT.

This clonotype was counted only a few times. The chain links TRBV20-1 to TRBJ1-1; D possibly corresponds to TRBD1 (6 bases). V lost 2 bases, J lost 1 base, and 11 bases lay in between. CDR3 size: 14 residues. Germline CDR1 DFQATT, CDR2 SNEGSKA (reference sequence). The chain's CDR3 is CSARFTGTNTEAFF. The DNA for the CDR3 is TGCAGTGCTAGATTTACAGGGACGAACACTGAAGCTTTCTTT.

This clonotype has more than one count but fewer than ten. The chain carries TRBV7-9 and TRBJ2-1; a weak D match, TRBD2 (6 bases). Germline CDR1 and CDR2: SEHNR and FQNEAQ (reference sequence). Between the trimmed V and J ends, which lost 4 bases and 3 bases, there was a span of 13 bases. The CDR3 spans 15 residues. The chain's CDR3 is CASSSIAAYYNEQFF. DNA of the CDR3: TGTGCCAGCAGCTCCATAGCGGCATACTACAATGAGCAGTTCTTC.

This chain connects TRBV15 to TRBJ2-1; a possible D gene is TRBD2 (5 bases). With 8 bases removed from V and 0 bases from J, the gap between germline ends came to 8 bases. Germline CDR1 LNHNV, CDR2 YYDKDF (reference sequence). This CDR3 is built from 13 residues. The CDR3 region has the DNA TGTGCCACCCGTCGGGACTCCTACAATGAGCAGTTCTTC. Translated, it gives CATRRDSYNEQFF.

The V and J genes are TRBV19 and TRBJ2-7, with D perhaps TRBD1 (5 bases). With 3 bases removed from V and 0 bases from J, the gap between germline ends came to 12 bases. Germline V lookup: CDR1 LNHDA, CDR2 SQIVND (reference sequence). CDR3 length: 15 amino acids. CDR3: CASSISQGYSYEQYF. Here the CDR3 DNA reads TGTGCCAGTAGTATCTCTCAGGGCTACTCCTACGAGCAGTACTTC.

Comment on this clonotype: A much larger clone differs by one base, so this may be a read error. V is TRBV29-1 and J is TRBJ2-2; either TRBD1 or TRBD2 may fit D (7 bases each). The V gene lost 1 base and the J gene lost 12 bases, with 21 bases spanning the gap. The CDR3 runs to 15 residues. CDR1 SQVTM and CDR2 ANQGSEA come from the germline V gene. For the CDR3, the DNA is TGCAGCGTTGAAGGCCGGGGCAGGGGGAGGGCCAAGCTGTTTTTT. Protein product: CSVEGRGRGRAKLFF.

At least ten counts were recorded for this clonotype. This chain connects TRBV29-1 to TRBJ2-2; a possible D gene is TRBD1 (5 bases). Germline V gene data show CDR1 as SQVTM and CDR2 as ANQGSEA. This CDR3 contains 15 residues. V gave up 2 bases and J gave up 2 bases, with 12 bases separating them. CDR3 sequence: CSVEWGDSNTGELFF. The DNA for the CDR3 is TGCAGCGTTGAATGGGGTGACAGCAACACCGGGGAGCTGTTTTTT.

This clonotype was detected many times. The chain links TRBV5-6 to TRBJ1-1; no definite D call. This CDR3 spans 14 amino acids. The V end was cut by 0 bases, the J end by 0 bases, with 6 bases between. CDR1 and CDR2 from the germline V gene are SGHDT and YYEEEE. Here the CDR3 reads CASSLASMNTEAFF. CDR3 bases: TGTGCCAGCAGCTTGGCGTCAATGAACACTGAAGCTTTCTTT.

This clonotype was found many times. The chain joins TRBV4-1 to TRBJ2-1; TRBD1 agrees at 9 bases. Germline lookup yields CDR1 MGHRA and CDR2 YSYEKL. Trimming at V came to 2 bases and at J to 4 bases, leaving 6 bases not matched to a gene. This CDR3 has 16 amino acids. The CDR3 DNA reads as TGCGCCAGCAGCCAATATGCAGGACAGGGGTACAATGAGCAGTTCTTC. Amino acid sequence: CASSQYAGQGYNEQFF.

Turning to this clonotype: This clone may be a read error of a much larger clone one base away. Since the CDR3 does not end with the conserved phenylalanine or tryptophan, this likely comes from a read error. J is TRBJ1-4 and V is TRBV7-8; 7 positions agree with TRBD1. Per germline, CDR1 SGHVS and CDR2 FQNEAQ. The V and J ends lost 1 base and 4 bases, in that order; junction bases with no gene match: 6. The CDR3 is made up of 16 amino acids. CDR3 coding DNA: TGTGCCAGCAGCTTAGTTACAGGGGCGTATAATGAAAAACTGTTTCTT. It encodes CASSLVTGAYNEKLFL.

With respect to this clonotype: The CDR3 carries no conserved terminal phenylalanine or tryptophan, so it likely arises from a read error. The V call is TRBV20-1, the J call TRBJ1-1; a possible D gene is TRBD1 (6 bases). The CDR3 spans 11 residues. V was clipped by 4 bases and J by 5 bases, with 8 bases between them. Germline V gene sequence: CDR1 DFQATT, CDR2 SNEGSKA (reference sequence). The CDR3 DNA follows: TGCAGTGCTAAAGGGGGGACTGAAGCTTTCCTT. Encoded protein: CSAKGGTEAFL.

This clonotype turned up a few times. The chain uses TRBV6-5 and TRBJ1-1, with a possible D match to TRBD1 (5 bases). The CDR3 loop spans 14 amino acids. The germline V gene encodes CDR1 MNHEY and CDR2 SVGAGI. V was shortened by 0 bases and J by 4 bases, with 9 bases between the two germline ends. CDR3 nucleotides: TGTGCCAGCAGTTACTCACCGGGGCCCACTGAAGCTTTCTTT. This gives the protein CASSYSPGPTEAFF.

This clonotype showed up many times. The rearrangement joins TRBV6-5 to TRBJ1-2, with D hard to call. Between the trimmed V and J ends, which lost 0 bases and 1 base, there was a span of 6 bases. The CDR3 extends over 14 amino acids. In germline, CDR1 is MNHEY, CDR2 SVGAGI. Written as DNA, the CDR3 is TGTGCCAGCAGTTACTCGTGGGGTAACTATGGCTACACCTTC. It encodes CASSYSWGNYGYTF.

The chain combines TRBV6-5 with TRBJ1-4; D unresolved. Trimming took off 0 bases at V and 3 bases at J, with 14 bases between the two ends. CDR3 length: 17 amino acids. Germline V gives CDR1 MNHEY, CDR2 SVGAGI. The chain's CDR3 is CASSYSDVADSNEKLFF. CDR3 nucleotides: TGTGCCAGCAGTTACTCCGATGTGGCAGATTCTAATGAAAAACTGTTTTTT.

In its sample, this clonotype was seen many times. The J gene is TRBJ1-5, the V gene TRBV3-1, with 8 positions matching TRBD1. The CDR3 spans 14 residues. The germline gives CDR1 LGHDT, CDR2 YNNKEL (reference sequence). V trimming: 4 bases; J trimming: 4 bases; junction bases outside the gene matches: 3. This chain's CDR3 is CASSRTGSNQPQHF. CDR3 nucleotide sequence: TGTGCCAGCAGCCGGACAGGGTCTAATCAGCCCCAGCATTTT.

With respect to this clonotype: The CDR3 does not end in the conserved phenylalanine or tryptophan, so this is likely a read error. The DNA of the CDR3 is TGCAGTGCTAGTGAGGGTAATTCACCCCTCCACTTG. Translated: CSASEGNSPLHL. V and J are TRBV20-1 and TRBJ1-6; no clear D. V was clipped by 3 bases and J by 6 bases, with 6 bases between them. The CDR3 has 12 residues. The germline CDR1 and CDR2 sequences are DFQATT and SNEGSKA (reference sequence).

This clonotype has more than one count but fewer than ten. The chain carries TRBV5-5 and TRBJ1-1, with 7 bases aligning to TRBD1. Germline V gene lookup returns CDR1 SGHKS and CDR2 YYEKEE (reference sequence). The CDR3 totals 11 residues. V lost 4 bases and J lost 11; bases outside the gene matches: 5. The CDR3 region is CASSVDRDAFF. CDR3 coding DNA: TGTGCCAGCAGCGTAGACAGGGACGCTTTCTTT.

This clonotype appeared many times. The chain couples TRBV7-2 to TRBJ1-1; tentative D call: TRBD1 (5 bases). The germline gives CDR1 SGHTA, CDR2 FQGNSA. The V gene lost 5 bases and the J gene lost 0 bases, with 10 bases spanning the gap. The CDR3 has 14 amino acids. CDR3 in amino acids: CASSQRDLNTEAFF. The DNA of the CDR3 is TGTGCCAGCAGCCAGCGGGACCTGAACACTGAAGCTTTCTTT.

In the case of this clonotype: Since no conserved phenylalanine or tryptophan closes the CDR3, a read error is the likely cause. The chain carries TRBV12-3 or TRBV12-4 and TRBJ2-6; D not resolved. The CDR3 runs 17 residues. CDR3 amino acids: CASSMGQFVSGANVLTS. The CDR3 bases are TGTGCCAGCAGTATGGGCCAATTTGTCTCTGGAGCCAACGTCCTGACTTCC.

This clonotype was seen a single time. The genes are TRBV7-9 and TRBJ2-3; 14 nucleotides line up with TRBD2. J was trimmed by 5 bases and V by 5 bases; bases with no gene match: 9. Germline V gene data show CDR1 as SEHNR and CDR2 as FQNEAQ (reference sequence). This CDR3 has 17 residues. The CDR3 is CASSKTGTSGGIDTQYF. The CDR3 DNA reads TGTGCCAGCAGCAAAACCGGGACTAGCGGGGGAATAGATACGCAGTATTTT.

This clonotype was picked up many times. The chain is built from TRBV5-1 and TRBJ2-5; D is unclear. Looked up from germline, CDR1 is SGHRS and CDR2 is YFSETQ. This CDR3 is 18 amino acids long. Trimming took off 0 bases at V and 4 bases at J, with 22 bases between the two ends. The CDR3 loop is CASSLEVGQDLFRETQYF. The CDR3 DNA is TGCGCCAGCAGCTTGGAAGTAGGTCAGGACCTTTTTCGAGAGACCCAGTACTTC.

The table lists this clonotype with a few counts. The V gene is TRBV27, the J gene TRBJ2-5, with TRBD1 matching over 11 bases. V lost 4 bases to trimming and J lost 7 bases; unmatched junction nucleotides: 5. From germline, CDR1 is MNHEY and CDR2 SMNVEV (reference sequence). This CDR3 comprises 14 residues. CDR3 nucleotide sequence: TGTGCCAGCAGTTCTCTTGGACAGGGGGCGACCCAGTACTTC. It codes for CASSSLGQGATQYF.

This clonotype was seen only a few times. The chain couples TRBV9 to TRBJ2-1; 7 positions match TRBD2. The CDR3 sequence is 17 residues long. The V gene's germline CDR1 is SGDLS and CDR2 YYNGEE. With 0 bases clipped from V and 2 bases from J, the junction kept 8 bases outside the gene matches. CDR3 loop: CASSVGVLAYPYNEQFF. The CDR3 DNA is TGTGCCAGCAGCGTAGGGGTACTAGCGTACCCCTACAATGAGCAGTTCTTC.